This T cell receptor (beta chain) stems from a study of post-analysis software for immune sequencing data. On the study more broadly: Relapsing-remitting, secondary progressive and progressive-relapsing courses of multiple sclerosis were included. Overall study findings and caveats: Patients used roughly five TRBV segments, including TRBV5-6, TRBV5-1 and TRBV20-1, more often than controls. When compared against controls, multiple sclerosis patients showed significantly lower normalized Chao1 diversity. By F measure, strong co-clustering occurred among samples prepared in the same batch.

There are 15 residues in the CDR3. V was cut by 6 bases and J by 2 bases, with 15 bases left in between. Comment on this clonotype: The target antigen is unknown. A single base separates this from a much larger clone, so it may be a read error.

Built from TCR beta cDNA, the libraries had unique molecular identifiers in them. From around 0.96 to 9.9 million T cells, 400,000 to 600,000 cDNA molecules were obtained. One entry per CDR3 protein results from TCRdb running MiXCR on the PCR reads. In the table there are over 250,000 distinct CDR3 sequences, 36% of which are singletons. J is TRBJ2-3 and V is TRBV12-3 or TRBV12-4; tentative D call: TRBD2 (6 bases). The clonotype comes from a girl under 18 with multiple sclerosis. Sequencing used blood. For the CDR3, the DNA is TGTGCCAGCAGCCGACTAGGGGCGATCACAGATACGCAGTATTTT. Translating gives CASSRLGAITDTQYF.